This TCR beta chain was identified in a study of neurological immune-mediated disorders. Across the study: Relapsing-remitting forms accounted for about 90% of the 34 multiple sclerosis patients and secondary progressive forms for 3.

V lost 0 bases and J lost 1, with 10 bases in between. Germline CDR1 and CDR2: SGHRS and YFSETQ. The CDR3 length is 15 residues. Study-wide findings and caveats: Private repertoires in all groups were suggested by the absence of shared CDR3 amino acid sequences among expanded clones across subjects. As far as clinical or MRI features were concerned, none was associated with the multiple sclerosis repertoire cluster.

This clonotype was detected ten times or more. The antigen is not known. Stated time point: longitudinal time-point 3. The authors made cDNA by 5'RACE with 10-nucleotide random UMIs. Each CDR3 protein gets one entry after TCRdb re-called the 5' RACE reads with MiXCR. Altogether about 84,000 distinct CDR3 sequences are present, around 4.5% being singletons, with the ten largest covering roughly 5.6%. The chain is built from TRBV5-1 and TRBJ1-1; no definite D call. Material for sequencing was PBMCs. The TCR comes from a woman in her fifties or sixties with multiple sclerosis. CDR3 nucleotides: TGCGCCAGCAGCTTGGGCGGGGTTGAGAACACTGAAGCTTTCTTT. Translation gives CASSLGGVENTEAFF.